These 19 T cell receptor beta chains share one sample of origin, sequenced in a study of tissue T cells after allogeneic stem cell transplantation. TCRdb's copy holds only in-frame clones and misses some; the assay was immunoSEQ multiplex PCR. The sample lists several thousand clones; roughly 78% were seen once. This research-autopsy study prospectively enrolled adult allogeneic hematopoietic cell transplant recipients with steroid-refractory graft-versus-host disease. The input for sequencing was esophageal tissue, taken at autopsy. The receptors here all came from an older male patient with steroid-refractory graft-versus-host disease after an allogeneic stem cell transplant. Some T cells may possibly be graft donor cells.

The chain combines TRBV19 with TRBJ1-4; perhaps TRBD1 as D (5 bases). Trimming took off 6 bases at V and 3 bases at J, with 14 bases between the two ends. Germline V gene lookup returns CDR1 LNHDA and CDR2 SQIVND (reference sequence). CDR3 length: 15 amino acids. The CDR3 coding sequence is TGTGCCAGTAGACCCCGGGACCGCGCTAATGAAAAACTGTTTTTT. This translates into CASRPRDRANEKLFF.

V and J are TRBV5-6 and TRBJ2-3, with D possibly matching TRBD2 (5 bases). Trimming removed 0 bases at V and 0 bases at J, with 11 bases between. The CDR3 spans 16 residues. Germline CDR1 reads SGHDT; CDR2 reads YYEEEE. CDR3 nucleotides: TGTGCCAGCAGCTTGGGACTAAGTATAAGCACAGATACGCAGTATTTT. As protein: CASSLGLSISTDTQYF.

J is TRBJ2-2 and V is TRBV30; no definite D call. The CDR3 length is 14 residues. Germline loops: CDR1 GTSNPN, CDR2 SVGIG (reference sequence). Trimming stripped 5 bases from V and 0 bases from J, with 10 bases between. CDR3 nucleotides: TGTGCCTGGGGACGGATGGCGAACACCGGGGAGCTGTTTTTT. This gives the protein CAWGRMANTGELFF.

CDR3 sequence reads: CASSSITGTAGNTIYF. The CDR3 DNA reads as TGTGCCAGCAGCTCAATCACAGGGACGGCTGGAAACACCATATATTTT. The rearrangement links TRBV7-9 to TRBJ1-3; D possibly corresponds to TRBD1 (6 bases). Germline CDR1 is SEHNR and CDR2 is FQNEAQ (reference sequence). The CDR3 is 16 residues long. The V end lost 4 bases, the J end lost 2 bases, and 15 bases lay between the germline ends.

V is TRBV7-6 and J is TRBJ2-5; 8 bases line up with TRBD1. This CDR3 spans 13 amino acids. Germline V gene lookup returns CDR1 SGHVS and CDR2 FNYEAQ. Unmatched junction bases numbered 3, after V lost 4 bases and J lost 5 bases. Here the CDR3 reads CASSWTGRETQYF. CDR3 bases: TGTGCCAGCAGCTGGACAGGGCGGGAGACCCAGTACTTC.

Here the CDR3 DNA reads TGTGCCACGAAAGCAGGGGACCCTTTGGGCGAGCAGTACTTC. This translates into CATKAGDPLGEQYF. The J gene is TRBJ2-7, the V gene TRBV15; a possible D gene is TRBD1 (6 bases). This CDR3 region has 14 residues. Germline CDR1 reads LNHNV; CDR2 reads YYDKDF (reference sequence). V was clipped by 9 bases and J by 6 bases, with 21 bases between them.

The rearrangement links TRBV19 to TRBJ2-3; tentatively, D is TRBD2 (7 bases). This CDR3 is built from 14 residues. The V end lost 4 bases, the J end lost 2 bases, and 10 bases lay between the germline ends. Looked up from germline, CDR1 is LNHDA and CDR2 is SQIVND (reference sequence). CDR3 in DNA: TGTGCCAGTAGTAGGCGGGGGCACACAGATACGCAGTATTTT. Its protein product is CASSRRGHTDTQYF. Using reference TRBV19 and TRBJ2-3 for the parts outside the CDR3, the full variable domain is DGGITQSPKYLFRKEGQNVTLSCEQNLNHDAMYWYRQDPGQGLRLIYYSQIVNDFQKGDIAEGYSVSREKKESFPLTVTSAQKNPTAFYLCASSRRGHTDTQYFGPGTRLTVL.

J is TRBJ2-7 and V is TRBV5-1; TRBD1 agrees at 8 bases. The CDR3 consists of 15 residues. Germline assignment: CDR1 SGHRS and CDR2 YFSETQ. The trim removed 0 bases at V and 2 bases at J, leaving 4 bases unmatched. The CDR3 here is CASSLEGQATYEQYF. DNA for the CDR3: TGCGCCAGCAGCTTGGAGGGACAGGCTACCTACGAGCAGTACTTC.

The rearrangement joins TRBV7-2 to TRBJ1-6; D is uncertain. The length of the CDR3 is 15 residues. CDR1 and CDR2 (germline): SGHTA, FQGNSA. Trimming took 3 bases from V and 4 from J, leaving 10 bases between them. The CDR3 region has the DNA TGTGCCAGCAGCTTTGAGCCAGCATATAATTCACCCCTCCACTTT. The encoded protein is CASSFEPAYNSPLHF.

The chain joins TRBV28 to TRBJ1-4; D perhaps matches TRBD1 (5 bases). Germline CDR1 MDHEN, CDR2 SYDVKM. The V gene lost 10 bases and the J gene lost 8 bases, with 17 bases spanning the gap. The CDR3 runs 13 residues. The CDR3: CATKTDKEEKLFF. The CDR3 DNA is TGTGCCACCAAGACAGATAAGGAGGAAAAACTGTTTTTT.

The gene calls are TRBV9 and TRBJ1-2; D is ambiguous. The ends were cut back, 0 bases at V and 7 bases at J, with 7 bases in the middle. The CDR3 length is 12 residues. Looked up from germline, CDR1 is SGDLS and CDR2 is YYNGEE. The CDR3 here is CASSVEGSGYTF. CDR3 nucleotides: TGTGCCAGCAGCGTAGAAGGGAGTGGCTACACCTTC. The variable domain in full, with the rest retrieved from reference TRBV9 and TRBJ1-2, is DSGVTQTPKHLITATGQRVTLRCSPRSGDLSVYWYQQSLDQGLQFLIQYYNGEERAKGNILERFSAQQFPDLHSELNLSSLELGDSALYFCASSVEGSGYTFGSGTRLTVV.

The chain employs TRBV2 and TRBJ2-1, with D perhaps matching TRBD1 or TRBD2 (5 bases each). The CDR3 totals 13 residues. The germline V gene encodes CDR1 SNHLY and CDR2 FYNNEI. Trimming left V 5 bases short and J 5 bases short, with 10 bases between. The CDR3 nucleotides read TGTGCCAGCAGTAGGGACGAGAACAATGAGCAGTTCTTC. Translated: CASSRDENNEQFF. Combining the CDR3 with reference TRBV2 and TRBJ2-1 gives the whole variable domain EPEVTQTPSHQVTQMGQEVILRCVPISNHLYFYWYRQILGQKVEFLVSFYNNEISEKSEIFDDQFSVERPDGSNFTLKIRSTKLEDSAMYFCASSRDENNEQFFGPGTRLTVL.

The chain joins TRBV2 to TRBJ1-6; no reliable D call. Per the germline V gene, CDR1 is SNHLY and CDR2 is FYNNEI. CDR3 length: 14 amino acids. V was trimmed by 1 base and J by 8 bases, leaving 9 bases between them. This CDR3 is CASSEGGAYSPLHF. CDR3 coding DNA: TGTGCCAGCAGTGAAGGAGGAGCTTATTCACCCCTCCACTTT.

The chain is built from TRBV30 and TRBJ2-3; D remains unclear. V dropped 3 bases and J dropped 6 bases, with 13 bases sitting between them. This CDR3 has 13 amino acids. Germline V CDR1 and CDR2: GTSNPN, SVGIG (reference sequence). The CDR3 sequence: CAWSPGGWDTQYF. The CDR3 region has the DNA TGTGCCTGGAGCCCCGGTGGGTGGGATACGCAGTATTTT.

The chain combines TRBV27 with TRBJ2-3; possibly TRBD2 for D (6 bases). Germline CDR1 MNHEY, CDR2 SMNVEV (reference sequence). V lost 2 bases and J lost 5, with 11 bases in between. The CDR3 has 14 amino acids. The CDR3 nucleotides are TGTGCCAGCAGTTTACTGGAAGCGGGAGATACGCAGTATTTT. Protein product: CASSLLEAGDTQYF.

Written as DNA, the CDR3 is TGTGCCGGGTCTACAGTCACCGGGGAGCTGTTTTTT. It codes for CAGSTVTGELFF. The chain has TRBV30 and TRBJ2-2; D not certain. Germline V CDR1 and CDR2: GTSNPN, SVGIG (reference sequence). Trimming cost V 8 bases and J 4 bases, with 11 bases left between them. The CDR3 totals 12 residues.

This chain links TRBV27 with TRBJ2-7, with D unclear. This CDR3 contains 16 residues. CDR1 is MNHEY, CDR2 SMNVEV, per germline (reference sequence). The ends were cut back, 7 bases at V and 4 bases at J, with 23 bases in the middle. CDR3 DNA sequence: TGTGCCAGCAAAGGGCCGCTAAGGAACGGTGGATACGAGCAGTACTTC. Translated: CASKGPLRNGGYEQYF.

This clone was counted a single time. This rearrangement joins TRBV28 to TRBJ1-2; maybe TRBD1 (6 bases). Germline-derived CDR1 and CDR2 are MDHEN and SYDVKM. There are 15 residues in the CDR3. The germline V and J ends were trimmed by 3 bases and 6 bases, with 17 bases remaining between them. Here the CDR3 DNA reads TGTGCCAGCAGTTTCGGGGGCGCGGGGGGGGATGGCTACACCTTC. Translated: CASSFGGAGGDGYTF.

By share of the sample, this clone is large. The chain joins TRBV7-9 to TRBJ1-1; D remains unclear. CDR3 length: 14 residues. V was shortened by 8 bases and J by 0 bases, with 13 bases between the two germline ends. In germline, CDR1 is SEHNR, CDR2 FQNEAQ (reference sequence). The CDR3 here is CASSKRALNTEAFF. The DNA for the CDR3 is TGTGCCAGCTCCAAGAGGGCGCTGAACACTGAAGCTTTCTTT.